The rows below give T cell receptor beta chains drawn from one sample of a study of early T cells in non-severe SARS-CoV-2 infection. MiXCR, applied by TCRdb to the 5' RACE reads, yields one record per CDR3 protein. The sample comprises approximately 70,000 distinct CDR3 sequences, more than 4% of which are singletons, and around 7.3% rests with the top ten. The sequencing used whole blood, collected at baseline. The source of these receptors is an adult who was a healthcare worker with PCR-confirmed SARS-CoV-2 infection or an uninfected control (not recorded which). CDR3s include the opening cysteine and the closing phenylalanine or tryptophan. Fields, in order: V gene, D gene, J gene, CDR3 protein. The D gene is left open where the match is weak.

>TRBV2|-|TRBJ1-5
CASSEMAAEFNQPQHF
>TRBV19|-|TRBJ1-1
CATRSALGAEAFF
>TRBV7-2|TRBD2|TRBJ2-1
CASSLGPLAGGYNEQFF
>TRBV11-3|-|TRBJ2-1
CASSLSPRGYNEQFF
>TRBV28|-|TRBJ1-5
CASSQTVGGSNQPQHF
>TRBV11-2|TRBD1|TRBJ2-7
CASSGLDRGLYEQYF
>TRBV18|-|TRBJ2-4
CASSPQAAKNIQYF
>TRBV4-1|TRBD2|TRBJ2-3
CASSPGLGVSDTQYF
>TRBV7-6|-|TRBJ2-2
CASSLDRSSGTGELFF
>TRBV4-1|-|TRBJ2-1
CASSQEGGRGAAGYEQFF
>TRBV4-2|-|TRBJ1-2
CASSHSPGSGSSNYGYTF
>TRBV7-9|TRBD2|TRBJ2-5
CASSPPRGTSERETQYF
>TRBV3-1|TRBD2|TRBJ2-1
CASSQHPGLAGVNEQFF
>TRBV28|TRBD1|TRBJ1-5
CASSLGDRGGQPQHF
>TRBV18|TRBD1|TRBJ1-1
CASSPQRDREANTEAFF
>TRBV5-1|TRBD1|TRBJ2-5
CASSFQGDQETQYF